Below are 15 T cell receptor beta chains sequenced from a single sample in a study of T cells in Graves' hyperthyroidism and ophthalmopathy. Amplification yielded TCR beta CDR3 regions, with RNA transcripts as the source. First-round RT-PCR of the TCR CDR3 relied on the HTBI primer set. TCRdb re-called the multiplex PCR reads with MiXCR, one entry per CDR3 protein. The sample holds over 300,000 distinct CDR3 sequences, approximately 15% seen once. Specimen: blood. The receptors shown here come from a woman aged 55-70 years with Graves' hyperthyroidism.

The chain uses TRBV28 and TRBJ1-2; D ambiguous. V lost 6 bases and J 6 bases, leaving 11 bases between the germline ends. Germline CDR1 MDHEN, CDR2 SYDVKM. The CDR3 is 12 residues long. CDR3 residues: CASSAPADGYTF. DNA for the CDR3: TGTGCCAGCAGCGCCCCTGCCGATGGCTACACCTTC.

J is TRBJ2-4 and V is TRBV18, with TRBD2 matching over 7 bases. The V segment lost 3 bases and the J segment 8 bases; nucleotides outside the gene matches: 10. The CDR3 spans 15 residues. Germline CDR1 KGHSH, CDR2 LQKENI. CDR3 sequence: CASSPRDYLLYIQYF. In nucleotides, the CDR3 is TGTGCCAGCTCACCCCGGGACTATTTATTGTACATTCAGTACTTC.

A single count supports this clonotype. The chain joins TRBV27 to TRBJ2-3, with 11 positions matching TRBD2. From germline, CDR1 is MNHEY and CDR2 SMNVEV (reference sequence). The ends lost 5 bases at V and 2 bases at J; junction bases unmatched: 18. The CDR3 contains 20 residues. The CDR3 DNA is TGTGCCAGCAGTCCCCATAGTCTCCGTGCTAGCGGGAGGACCACAGATACGCAGTATTTT. It encodes CASSPHSLRASGRTTDTQYF.

This clonotype was detected ten times or more. The chain employs TRBV4-1 and TRBJ2-5; 9 bases map to TRBD1. There are 15 residues in the CDR3. Looked up from germline, CDR1 is MGHRA and CDR2 is YSYEKL. After removal of 5 bases from V and 4 bases from J, the junction contained 8 bases not matched to a gene. DNA for the CDR3: TGCGCCAGCAGCGCCCGGGACAGGGAGGGAGAGACCCAGTACTTC. It yields the protein CASSARDREGETQYF.

This clonotype has just a few counts. This sequence joins TRBV7-2 and TRBJ2-6, with no clear D. Germline-derived CDR1 and CDR2 are SGHTA and FQGNSA. The V and J ends lost 5 bases and 4 bases respectively, with 15 bases between them. The CDR3 sequence is 16 residues long. CDR3 loop: CASSTRVSAGANVLTF. CDR3 in DNA: TGTGCCAGCAGCACCCGTGTATCGGCCGGGGCCAACGTCCTGACTTTC.

This clonotype was detected ten times or more. The chain recombines TRBV11-2 with TRBJ1-5; D may be TRBD1 (5 bases). Germline lookup yields CDR1 SGHAT and CDR2 FQNNGV. Deletions cut 5 bases from V and 5 bases from J, with 10 bases between. This CDR3 has 13 amino acids. CDR3 in DNA: TGTGCCAGCAGCCGCCCAGGGTATCAGCCCCAGCATTTT. Its protein product is CASSRPGYQPQHF.

This clonotype was recorded at least ten times. This sequence joins TRBV11-3 and TRBJ1-3; possible D gene TRBD1, 5 bases. The V gene's germline CDR1 is SGHNT and CDR2 YENEEA. V was clipped by 4 bases and J by 2 bases, with 9 bases between them. The CDR3 has 14 amino acids. The CDR3 sequence is CASSSQGTGNTIYF. Here the CDR3 DNA reads TGTGCCAGCAGCTCTCAGGGTACTGGAAACACCATATATTTT.

This clonotype was detected only a few times. A much larger clone lies a single base off, so this may be a read error. The chain combines TRBV2 with TRBJ2-5, with TRBD1 matching 7 bases. The J call is in doubt because the DNA end fits TRBJ2-1 better. The CDR3 consists of 11 residues. The germline V gene has CDR1 SNHLY and CDR2 FYNNEI. The CDR3 loop reads CASSTGKTQFF. The CDR3 coding sequence is TGTGCCAGCTCGACAGGGAAGACCCAGTTCTTC.

V gene TRBV5-1 combines with J gene TRBJ2-7, with 7 bases fitting TRBD1. This CDR3 region has 15 residues. J was trimmed by 2 bases and V by 3 bases; bases with no gene match: 8. Germline V gene lookup returns CDR1 SGHRS and CDR2 YFSETQ. CDR3 region: CASSSNPGQTYEQYF. DNA for the CDR3: TGCGCCAGCAGCTCTAACCCGGGACAGACCTACGAGCAGTACTTC.

This clonotype was picked up many times. The chain recombines TRBV5-1 with TRBJ2-2, with unresolved D. From germline, CDR1 is SGHRS and CDR2 YFSETQ. This CDR3 is built from 16 residues. Trimming removed 0 bases from V and 0 bases from J, with 9 bases in between. The CDR3 DNA reads as TGCGCCAGCAGCTTGGCGGCGGACGCGAACACCGGGGAGCTGTTTTTT. The encoded protein is CASSLAADANTGELFF.

Ten or more counts support this clonotype. The chain carries TRBV7-9 and TRBJ2-1; 14 positions match TRBD2. Trimming removed 5 bases from V and 7 bases from J; junction bases left unmatched: 7. The CDR3 is made up of 16 amino acids. Germline-derived CDR1 and CDR2 are SEHNR and FQNEAQ (reference sequence). The CDR3 bases are TGTGCCAGCAGCCGGACCGGGACTAGCGGGAGTAATGAGCAGTTCTTC. Protein: CASSRTGTSGSNEQFF.

At least ten counts were recorded for this clonotype. J is TRBJ2-5 and V is TRBV11-2; no firm D call. V gave up 10 bases and J gave up 5 bases, with 11 bases separating them. The CDR3 has 11 amino acids. Germline-derived CDR1 and CDR2 are SGHAT and FQNNGV. CDR3 DNA sequence: TGTGCCACCCAAGGCCGGGAGACCCAGTACTTC. It encodes CATQGRETQYF. The variable domain in full, with the rest retrieved from reference TRBV11-2 and TRBJ2-5, is EAGVAQSPRYKIIEKRQSVAFWCNPISGHATLYWYQQILGQGPKLLIQFQNNGVVDDSQLPKDRFSAERLKGVDSTLKIQPAKLEDSAVYLCATQGRETQYFGPGTRLLVL.

This clonotype was seen ten or more times. The chain uses TRBV24-1 and TRBJ1-5, with D possibly being TRBD1 (5 bases). V gave up 5 bases and J gave up 3 bases, with 10 bases separating them. The length of the CDR3 is 14 residues. The germline gives CDR1 KGHDR, CDR2 SFDVKD. The CDR3 sequence: CATSGRQFNQPQHF. DNA of the CDR3: TGTGCCACCAGTGGACGACAGTTCAATCAGCCCCAGCATTTT.

Many counts were recorded for this clonotype. The J gene is TRBJ2-7, the V gene TRBV5-1; D possibly corresponds to TRBD1 (6 bases). V was pared by 8 bases and J by 0 bases, with 15 bases between. Germline lookup yields CDR1 SGHRS and CDR2 YFSETQ. The CDR3 is 14 amino acids. The CDR3 region has the DNA TGCGCCAGTACCGGGGACACGAGCTCCTACGAGCAGTACTTC. This sequence encodes CASTGDTSSYEQYF. Together with reference TRBV5-1 and TRBJ2-7, the CDR3 gives the full variable domain: KAGVTQTPRYLIKTRGQQVTLSCSPISGHRSVSWYQQTPGQGLQFLFEYFSETQRNKGNFPGRFSGRQFSNSRSEMNVSTLELGDSALYLCASTGDTSSYEQYFGPGTRLTVT.

Ten or more counts support this clonotype. DNA of the CDR3: TGTGCCAGCAGCGTAGTAGCGGAGGACTACGAGCAGTACTTC. Residues: CASSVVAEDYEQYF. This chain connects TRBV9 to TRBJ2-7; tentatively, D is TRBD2 (6 bases). Per the germline V gene, CDR1 is SGDLS and CDR2 is YYNGEE. V was clipped by 0 bases and J by 3 bases, with 10 bases between them. The CDR3 extends over 14 amino acids.